This TCR beta chain was captured by sequencing in a study of T-cell memory formation after mild COVID-19 (dated by TCRdb to the early 2020s). With respect to the entire study: Most TCR sequence clusters were specific to one of the two donors. Two young, previously healthy adult volunteers made up the cohort, one male and one female. In two donors, T-cell clones that expanded and contracted after mild COVID-19 were tracked by sequencing TCRalpha and TCRbeta repertoires over time. Points the paper makes about the study in general: Some responding clones were detected in pre-infection memory, suggesting pre-existing cross-reactive memory T cells joined the SARS-CoV-2 response. Only a couple of mild cases were covered by the study, and larger cohorts that include severe cases with pre-infection samples were considered necessary. Contracting CD4+ clones were located mainly in the CM and EM memory subsets, whereas CD8+ clones were found to be enriched in EMRA. From day 15 to 85, contracting clones showed balanced CD4/CD8 phenotypes, whereas a second wave of clones that expanded from day 15 to 37 leaned towards CD4+. The second-wave clones that peaked on day 37 were not confirmed to be SARS-CoV-2 specific.

Instrument on record: Illumina NovaSeq 6000. TCRalpha and TCRbeta cDNA libraries were built by 5'RACE with constant-segment primers, adding sample barcodes and unique molecular identifiers. RNA was extracted from every sample with Trizol reagent. Libraries were amplified in two PCR steps, with a second sample barcode and Illumina TruSeq adapters added in the second step. Sequencing of the libraries was done on an Illumina NovaSeq, producing 2 x 150 bp paired-end reads. Concerning the study's data processing: With migec v1.2.7, reads were demultiplexed and then collapsed into UMI-guided consensus sequences. Using mixcr v2.1.11, the UMI consensuses were aligned to TRA and TRB V and J templates and assembled into clonotypes. A clonotype was counted as expanded or contracted only when both edgeR and NoisET called the clonotype significant, with the noise models trained on biological replicates. edgeR calls used a false discovery rate-adjusted p below 0.01 and a log2 fold-change threshold of 1. As an exploratory analysis of dynamics, max-normalized trajectories of the 1000 most abundant clonotypes were examined with PCA combined with hierarchical clustering. Separately sequenced CD4+ and CD8+ repertoires were used to assign the CD4 or CD8 phenotype of responding clones. TCRdb took the public reads, trimmed them with fastp at Q25, ran MiXCR for clone calling and kept in-frame beta chains. All rows with the same CDR3 protein become a single entry with the most common DNA and genes. TCRdb's processing, not the authors' own work, is the source of the V and J calls. Recorded for this sample are about 400,000 distinct CDR3 sequences; approximately 19% of them occurred a single time. The ten largest clones represent about 22% of the sample.

V gives up 5 bases and J gives up 10 bases, and the segment between their germline ends measures 18 bases. The CDR3 spans 15 residues, from the cysteine through the phenylalanine. The only DNA kept is the CDR3, 45 bases in frame from the first base. Taken from the germline V gene, the CDR1 and CDR2 loops are SGHTA and FQGNSA. This clonotype was observed a few times. The antigen it recognizes is unknown. Qualities for individual bases were not recorded, and no much larger clone is one base off. PBMCs were isolated by Ficoll-Paque density gradient centrifugation. Source material: PBMCs or a T cell subset sorted from them (not recorded which). The chain uses TRBV7-2 and TRBJ1-6; the D gene is unclear. The clonotype originates from a man between 18 and 29 years old who had mild COVID-19 (a few samples of this study predate the infection). The sample titles of this study are shuffled in the database, so cell type and time point are left out; the donor was told from shared clones. The bases are TGTGCCAGCAGCCCCGCCCCAACAAAGATGTCACCCCTCCACTTT. This sequence encodes CASSPAPTKMSPLHF.